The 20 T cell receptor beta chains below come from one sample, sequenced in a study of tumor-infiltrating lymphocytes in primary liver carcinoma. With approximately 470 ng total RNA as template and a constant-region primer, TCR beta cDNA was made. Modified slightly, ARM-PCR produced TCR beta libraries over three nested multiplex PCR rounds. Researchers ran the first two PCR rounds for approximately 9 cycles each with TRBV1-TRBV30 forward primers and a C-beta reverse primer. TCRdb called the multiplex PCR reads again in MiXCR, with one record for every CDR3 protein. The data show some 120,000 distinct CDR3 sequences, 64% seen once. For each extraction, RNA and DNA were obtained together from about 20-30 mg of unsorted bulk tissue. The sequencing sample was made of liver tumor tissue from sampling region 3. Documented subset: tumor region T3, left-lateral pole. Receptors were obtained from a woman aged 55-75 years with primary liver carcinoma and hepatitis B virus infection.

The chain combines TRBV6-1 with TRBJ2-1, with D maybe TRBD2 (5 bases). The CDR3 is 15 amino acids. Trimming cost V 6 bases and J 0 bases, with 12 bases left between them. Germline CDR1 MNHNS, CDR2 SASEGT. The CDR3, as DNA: TGTGCCAGCAGACTAGAGGGAGCCTCCTACAATGAGCAGTTCTTC. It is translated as CASRLEGASYNEQFF.

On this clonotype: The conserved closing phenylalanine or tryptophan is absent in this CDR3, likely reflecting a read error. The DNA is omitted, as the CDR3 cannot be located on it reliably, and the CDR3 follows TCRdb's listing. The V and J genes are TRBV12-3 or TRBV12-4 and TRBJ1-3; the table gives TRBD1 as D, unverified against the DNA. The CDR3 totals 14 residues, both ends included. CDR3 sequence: CATIQDTSGNTIYL.

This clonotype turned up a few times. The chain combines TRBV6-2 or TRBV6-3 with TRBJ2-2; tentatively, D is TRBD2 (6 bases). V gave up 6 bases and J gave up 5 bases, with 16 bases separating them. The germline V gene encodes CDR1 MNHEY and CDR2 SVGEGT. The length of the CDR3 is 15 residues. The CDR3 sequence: CASSRRGRRTGELFF. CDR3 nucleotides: TGTGCCAGCAGCCGGCGGGGAAGGAGGACCGGGGAGCTGTTTTTT.

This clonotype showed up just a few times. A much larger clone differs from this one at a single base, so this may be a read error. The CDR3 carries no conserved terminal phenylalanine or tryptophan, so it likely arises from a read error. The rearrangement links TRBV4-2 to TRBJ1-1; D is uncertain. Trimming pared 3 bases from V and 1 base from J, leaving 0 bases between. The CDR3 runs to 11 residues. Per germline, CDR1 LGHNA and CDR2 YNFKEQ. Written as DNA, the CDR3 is TGTGCCAGCAGCCAGAACACTGAAGCTTTCTCT. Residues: CASSQNTEAFS.

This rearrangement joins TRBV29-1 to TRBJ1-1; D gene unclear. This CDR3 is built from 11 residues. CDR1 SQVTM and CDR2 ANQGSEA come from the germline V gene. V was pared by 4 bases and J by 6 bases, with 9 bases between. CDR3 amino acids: CSVGRGSEAFF. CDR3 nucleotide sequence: TGCAGCGTTGGAAGAGGTTCTGAAGCTTTCTTT.

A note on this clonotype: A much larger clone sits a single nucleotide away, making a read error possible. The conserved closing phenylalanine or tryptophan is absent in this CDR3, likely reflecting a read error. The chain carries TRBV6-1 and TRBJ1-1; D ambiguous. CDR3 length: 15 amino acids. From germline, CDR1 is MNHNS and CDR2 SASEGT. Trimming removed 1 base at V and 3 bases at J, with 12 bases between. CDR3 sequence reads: CASSEVTGSYTEAFL. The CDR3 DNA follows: TGTGCCAGCAGTGAAGTAACCGGTTCCTACACTGAAGCTTTCTTA.

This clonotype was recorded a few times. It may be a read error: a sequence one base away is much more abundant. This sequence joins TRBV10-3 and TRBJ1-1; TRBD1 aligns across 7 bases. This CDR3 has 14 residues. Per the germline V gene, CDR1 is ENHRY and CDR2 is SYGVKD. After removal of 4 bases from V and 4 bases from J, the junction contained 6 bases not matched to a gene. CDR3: CAISGQQGTTEAFF. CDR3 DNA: TGTGCCATCAGTGGACAACAGGGGACCACTGAAGCTTTCTTT.

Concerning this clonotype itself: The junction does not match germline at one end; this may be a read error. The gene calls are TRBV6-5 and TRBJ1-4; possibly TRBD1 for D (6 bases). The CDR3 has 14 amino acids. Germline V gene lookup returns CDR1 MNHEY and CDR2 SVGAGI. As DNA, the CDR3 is TGTGTCAGCAGTTGGACAGCAGCTAATGAAAAACTGTTTTTT. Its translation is CVSSWTAANEKLFF.

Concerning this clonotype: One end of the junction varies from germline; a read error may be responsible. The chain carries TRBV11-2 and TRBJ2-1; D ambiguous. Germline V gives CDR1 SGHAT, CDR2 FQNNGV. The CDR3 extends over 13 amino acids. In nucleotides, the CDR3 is TGCGCCAGCTGCGTGGAATCCTACAAAGAGCAGTTCTTC. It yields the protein CASCVESYKEQFF. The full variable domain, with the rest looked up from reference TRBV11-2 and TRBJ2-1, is EAGVAQSPRYKIIEKRQSVAFWCNPISGHATLYWYQQILGQGPKLLIQFQNNGVVDDSQLPKDRFSAERLKGVDSTLKIQPAKLEDSAVYLCASCVESYKEQFFGPGTRLTVL.

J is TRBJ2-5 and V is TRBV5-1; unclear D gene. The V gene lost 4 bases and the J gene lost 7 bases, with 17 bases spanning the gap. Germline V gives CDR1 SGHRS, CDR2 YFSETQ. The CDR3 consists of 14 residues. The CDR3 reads CASSPRTDVGTQYF. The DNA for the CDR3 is TGCGCCAGCAGCCCCCGGACCGACGTGGGGACCCAGTACTTC.

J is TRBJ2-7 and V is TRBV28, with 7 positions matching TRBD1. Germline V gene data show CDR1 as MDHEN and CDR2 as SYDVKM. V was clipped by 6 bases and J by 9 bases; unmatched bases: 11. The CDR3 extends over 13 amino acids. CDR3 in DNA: TGTGCCAGCAGGACCGGGACAGTTAAGCTGCAGTACTTC. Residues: CASRTGTVKLQYF.

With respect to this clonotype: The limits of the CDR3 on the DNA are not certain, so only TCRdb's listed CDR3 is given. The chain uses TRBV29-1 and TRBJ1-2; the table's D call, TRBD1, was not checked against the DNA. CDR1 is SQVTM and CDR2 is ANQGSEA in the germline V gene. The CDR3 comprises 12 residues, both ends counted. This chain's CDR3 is CSVEDRGYGCTF.

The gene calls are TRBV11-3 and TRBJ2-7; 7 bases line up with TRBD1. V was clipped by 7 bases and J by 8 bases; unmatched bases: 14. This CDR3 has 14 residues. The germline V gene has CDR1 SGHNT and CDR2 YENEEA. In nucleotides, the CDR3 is TGTGCCAGCATCCCGCACAGGGGCGTGTACAAGCAGTACTTC. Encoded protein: CASIPHRGVYKQYF.

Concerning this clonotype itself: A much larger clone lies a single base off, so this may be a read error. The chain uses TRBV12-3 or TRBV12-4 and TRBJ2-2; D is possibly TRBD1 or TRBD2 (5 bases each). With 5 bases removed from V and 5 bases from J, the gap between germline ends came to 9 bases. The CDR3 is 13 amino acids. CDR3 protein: CASSPRETGELFF. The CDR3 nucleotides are TGTGCCAGCAGTCCCAGGGAGACCGGGGAGCTGTTTTTT.

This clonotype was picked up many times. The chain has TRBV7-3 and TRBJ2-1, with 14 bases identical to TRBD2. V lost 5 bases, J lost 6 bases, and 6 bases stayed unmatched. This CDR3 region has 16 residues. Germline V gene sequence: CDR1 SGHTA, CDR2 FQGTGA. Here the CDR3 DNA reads TGTGCCAGCAGCCGAGCCGGGACTAGCGGGAGCAATGAGCAGTTCTTC. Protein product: CASSRAGTSGSNEQFF. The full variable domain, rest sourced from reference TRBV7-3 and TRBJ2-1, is GAGVSQTPSNKVTEKGKYVELRCDPISGHTALYWYRQSLGQGPEFLIYFQGTGAADDSGLPNDRFFAVRPEGSVSTLKIQRTERGDSAVYLCASSRAGTSGSNEQFFGPGTRLTVL.

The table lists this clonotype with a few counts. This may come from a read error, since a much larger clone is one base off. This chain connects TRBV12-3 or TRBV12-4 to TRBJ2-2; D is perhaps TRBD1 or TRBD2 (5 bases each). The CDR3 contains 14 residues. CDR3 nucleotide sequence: TGTGCCGGCAGCAGGGACCGGAACACCGGGGAGCTGTTTTTT. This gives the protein CAGSRDRNTGELFF.

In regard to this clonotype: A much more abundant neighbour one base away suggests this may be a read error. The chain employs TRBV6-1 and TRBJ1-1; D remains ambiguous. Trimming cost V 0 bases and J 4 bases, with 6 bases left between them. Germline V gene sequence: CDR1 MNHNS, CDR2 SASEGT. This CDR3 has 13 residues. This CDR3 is CASSEAVSTEAFF. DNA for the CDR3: TGTGCCAGCAGTGAAGCGGTGAGCACTGAAGCTTTCTTT.

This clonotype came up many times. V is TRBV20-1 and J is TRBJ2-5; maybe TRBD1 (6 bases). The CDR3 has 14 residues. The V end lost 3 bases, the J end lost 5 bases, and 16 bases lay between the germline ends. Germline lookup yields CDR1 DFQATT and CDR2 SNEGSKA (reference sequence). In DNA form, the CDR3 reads TGCAGTGCTAGGAGTACAGGGAACATTGAGACCCAGTACTTC. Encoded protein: CSARSTGNIETQYF.

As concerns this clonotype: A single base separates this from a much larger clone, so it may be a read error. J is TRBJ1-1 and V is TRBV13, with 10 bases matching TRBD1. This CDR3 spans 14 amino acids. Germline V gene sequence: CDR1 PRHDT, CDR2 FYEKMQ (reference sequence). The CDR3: CTSSRRQGAAEAFF. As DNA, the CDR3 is TGTACCAGCAGCCGGCGACAGGGGGCCGCTGAAGCTTTCTTT.

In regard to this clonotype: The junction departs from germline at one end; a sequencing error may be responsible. The CDR3 sequence: CASSFWGGELLF. CDR3 nucleotides: TGTGCCAGTAGCTTCTGGGGCGGGGAGCTGCTTTTT. The chain uses TRBV11-2 and TRBJ2-2; possible D gene TRBD2, 6 bases. Germline CDR1 SGHAT, CDR2 FQNNGV. The CDR3 has 12 amino acids.